This passage covers 6 T cell receptor beta chains from one sample sequenced in a study of OX40 agonist ivuxolimab in advanced cancers. TCRdb's copy holds only in-frame clones and misses some; the assay was immunoSEQ multiplex PCR. This table holds about 84,000 clones, roughly 94% found once. Here the sequenced sample was CD4+ or CD8+ T cells sorted from blood, taken in a trial of the OX40 agonist ivuxolimab. These TCRs come from an adult with an advanced solid tumor such as melanoma, head and neck, liver or kidney cancer.

This clone was detected only once. V usage is TRBV4-1 and J usage is TRBJ2-7; weak D call: TRBD2 (5 bases). Trimming pared 0 bases from V and 1 base from J, leaving 13 bases between. The CDR3 sequence is 16 residues long. Germline lookup yields CDR1 MGHRA and CDR2 YSYEKL. CDR3 in amino acids: CASSQDPTGTSYEQYF. CDR3 DNA: TGCGCCAGCAGCCAAGATCCAACGGGAACGTCCTACGAGCAGTACTTC.

The genes are TRBV29-1 and TRBJ2-2; 7 nucleotides match TRBD2. This CDR3 has 17 amino acids. Germline V gene sequence: CDR1 SQVTM, CDR2 ANQGSEA. V lost 2 bases and J lost 1; bases outside the gene matches: 10. CDR3 in DNA: TGCAGCGTTGAAAGAACCCAGGCGGGAGTGAACACCGGGGAGCTGTTTTTT. As protein: CSVERTQAGVNTGELFF.

The chain uses TRBV9 and TRBJ1-2, with 7 bases fitting TRBD1. V shed 3 bases and J 2 bases; nucleotides not matched to a gene: 10. CDR1 SGDLS and CDR2 YYNGEE come from the germline V gene. The CDR3 runs to 16 residues. The DNA for the CDR3 is TGTGCCAGCAGCGCCTTACGGGACAGATACAACTATGGCTACACCTTC. Encoded protein: CASSALRDRYNYGYTF.

The chain recombines TRBV7-9 with TRBJ2-1; D is unclear. The CDR3 has 13 amino acids. V lost 4 bases, J lost 7 bases, and 11 bases lay in between. Looked up from germline, CDR1 is SEHNR and CDR2 is FQNEAQ (reference sequence). Here the CDR3 reads CASSSGPWNEQFF. CDR3 bases: TGTGCCAGCAGCTCGGGCCCCTGGAATGAGCAGTTCTTC.

The genes are TRBV6-6 and TRBJ2-1; TRBD2 aligns across 9 bases. V trimming: 4 bases; J trimming: 4 bases; junction bases outside the gene matches: 8. Germline CDR1 MNHNY, CDR2 SVGAGI (reference sequence). CDR3 length equals 16 residues. DNA for the CDR3: TGTGCCAGCAGTTTTACGTCCAGCGGGGGGTACAATGAGCAGTTCTTC. This encodes CASSFTSSGGYNEQFF.

The gene calls are TRBV5-6 and TRBJ1-5; TRBD1 might be the D (6 bases). The CDR3 is 14 residues long. Germline CDR1 SGHDT, CDR2 YYEEEE. The V end lost 2 bases, the J end lost 6 bases, and 12 bases lay between the germline ends. The DNA of the CDR3 is TGTGCCAGCAGCTTAGGGGGAATTGGTCAGCCCCAGCATTTT. It is translated as CASSLGGIGQPQHF.